This entry is about one T cell receptor beta chain. Its antigen remains unknown. The data were obtained in a study of response to subunit inactivated influenza vaccine. TCRdb fed the RT-PCR reads into MiXCR, producing one record per CDR3 protein. The repertoire has roughly 290,000 distinct CDR3 sequences, 21% of them found once; the top ten carry roughly a tenth. Study-wide findings and caveats: Authors suggested seasonal influenza vaccinations each recruit few new T cells.

With 5 bases removed from V and 3 bases from J, the gap between germline ends came to 13 bases. This CDR3 has 13 residues. CDR1 and CDR2 from the germline V gene are DFQATT and SNEGSKA (reference sequence). The sample here was PBMCs from blood, taken about 20 months after vaccination. This sequence originates from a man aged 45 to 70 who received an inactivated influenza vaccine. This chain uses TRBV20-1 with TRBJ1-2; possible D gene TRBD1, 6 bases. CDR3 loop: CSAVDRSDYGYTF. Written as DNA, the CDR3 is TGCAGTGCTGTAGACAGGTCCGACTATGGCTACACCTTC.